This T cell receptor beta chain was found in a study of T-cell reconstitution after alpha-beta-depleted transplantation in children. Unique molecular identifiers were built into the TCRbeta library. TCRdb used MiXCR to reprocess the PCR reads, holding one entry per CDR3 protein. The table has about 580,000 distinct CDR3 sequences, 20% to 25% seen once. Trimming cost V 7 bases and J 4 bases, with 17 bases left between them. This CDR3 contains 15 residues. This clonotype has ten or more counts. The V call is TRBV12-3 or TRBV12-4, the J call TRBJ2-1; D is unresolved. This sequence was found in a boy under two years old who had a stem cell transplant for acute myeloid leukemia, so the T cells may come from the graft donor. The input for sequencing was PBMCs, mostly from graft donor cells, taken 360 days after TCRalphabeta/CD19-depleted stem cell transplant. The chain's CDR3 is CASTPSRYNYNEQFF. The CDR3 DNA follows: TGTGCCAGCACCCCCTCCCGATATAATTACAATGAGCAGTTCTTC.